This T cell receptor beta chain was retrieved from a study of shared clonotypes between healthy human individuals. Study results and limitations: Across subsets, estimated richness was generally greater for naive than for memory populations. Among donors, the sharing of clonotypes was expected to be influenced by sequencing depth. The study sampled only blood, and tissue repertoires likely differ.

With 4 bases removed from V and 0 bases from J, the gap between germline ends came to 11 bases. The CDR3 totals 15 residues. Germline values: CDR1 SEHNR, CDR2 FQNEAQ (reference sequence). Naive CD8 cells were CD45RO-negative, positively selected for CCR7, excluding terminally differentiated effector memory CD45RA+ cells. This clone was counted a single time. Its specificity is unknown. Genomic DNA belonging to each subset was distributed in equal measure over several immunoSEQ plates. Sequencing used immunoSEQ multiplex PCR; TCRdb keeps in-frame clones, though not all of them. The sample consists of 2 million to 2.5 million clones, about 92% of them appearing once.

The source is a man aged 18 to 35 in good health. Some clones in this sample may be carry-over from other donors' samples. The V and J genes are TRBV7-9 and TRBJ2-3; a possible D gene is TRBD1 (6 bases). Sequenced sample: naive CD8+ T cells from PBMCs. The CDR3 spells CASSSGTFSTDTQYF. Written as DNA, the CDR3 is TGTGCCAGCAGCTCCGGGACATTTAGCACAGATACGCAGTATTTT.